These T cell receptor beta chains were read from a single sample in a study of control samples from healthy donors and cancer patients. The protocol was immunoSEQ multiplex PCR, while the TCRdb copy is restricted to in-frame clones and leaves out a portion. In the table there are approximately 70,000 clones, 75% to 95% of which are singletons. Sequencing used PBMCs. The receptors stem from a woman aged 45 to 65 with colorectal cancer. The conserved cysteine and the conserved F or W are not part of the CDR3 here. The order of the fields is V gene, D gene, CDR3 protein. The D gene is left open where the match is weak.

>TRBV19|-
ASSMGGQSAYEQY
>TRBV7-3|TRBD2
ASSSTTSGYHEQF
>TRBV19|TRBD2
ASSSPPWTSGASSYNEQF
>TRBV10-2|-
ASSHTDRLEYNEQF
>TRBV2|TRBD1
ASSGTGAEKLF
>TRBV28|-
ASSIAGRVNEKLF
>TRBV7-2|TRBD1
ASSWDSANTGELF
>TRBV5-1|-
ASSARAGELF
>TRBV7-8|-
ASSPSYGMNTEAF
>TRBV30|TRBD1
AWSDGQGVGYGYT